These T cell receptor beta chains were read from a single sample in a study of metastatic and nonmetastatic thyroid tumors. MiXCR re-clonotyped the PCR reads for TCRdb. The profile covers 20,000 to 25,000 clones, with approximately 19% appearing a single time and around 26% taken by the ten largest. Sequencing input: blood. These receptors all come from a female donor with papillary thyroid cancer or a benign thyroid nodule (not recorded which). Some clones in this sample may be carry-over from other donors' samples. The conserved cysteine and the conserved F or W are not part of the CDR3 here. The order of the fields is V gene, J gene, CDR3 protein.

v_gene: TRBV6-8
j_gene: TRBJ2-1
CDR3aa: ASRPRDRGNYYNEQF

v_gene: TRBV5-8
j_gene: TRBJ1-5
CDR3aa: ASSYTLGWSNQPQH

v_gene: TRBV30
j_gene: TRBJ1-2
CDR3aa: AWSAGNYGYT

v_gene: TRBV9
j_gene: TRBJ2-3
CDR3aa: ASTRLSTDTQY

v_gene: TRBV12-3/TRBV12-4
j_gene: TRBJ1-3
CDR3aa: ASSGTGFGNTIY

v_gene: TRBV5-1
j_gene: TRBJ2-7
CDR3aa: ASSLESGYEQY

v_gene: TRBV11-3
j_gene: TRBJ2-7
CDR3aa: ASSVRAGVSYEQY

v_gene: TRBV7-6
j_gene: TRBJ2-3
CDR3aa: ASSLVSGWLTITDTQY

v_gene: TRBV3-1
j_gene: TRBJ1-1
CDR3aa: ASSQDEGMNTEAF

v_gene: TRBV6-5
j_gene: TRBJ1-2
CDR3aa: ASSYGTWTGSGYT

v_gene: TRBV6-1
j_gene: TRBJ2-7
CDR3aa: ASSDPTGGYEQY

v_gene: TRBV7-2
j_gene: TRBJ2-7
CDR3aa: ASSLGRQSYEQY

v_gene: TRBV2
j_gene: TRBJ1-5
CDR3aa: ASSGDGPNQPQH

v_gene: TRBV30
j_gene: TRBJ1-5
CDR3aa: AWSASGSNQPQH

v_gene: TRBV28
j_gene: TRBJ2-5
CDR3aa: ASTMGETQY

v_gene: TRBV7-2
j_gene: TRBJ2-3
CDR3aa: ASSLLTSTDTQY

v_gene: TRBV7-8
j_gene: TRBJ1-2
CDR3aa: ASSGGTANYGYT

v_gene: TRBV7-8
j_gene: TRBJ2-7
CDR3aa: ASSLARARGGGYEQY

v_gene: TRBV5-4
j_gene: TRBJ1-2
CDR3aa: ASRAAGGYT

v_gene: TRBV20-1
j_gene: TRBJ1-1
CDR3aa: SAPGHRLNTEAF

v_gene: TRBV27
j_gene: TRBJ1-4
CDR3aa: VSSAGQADREKLF

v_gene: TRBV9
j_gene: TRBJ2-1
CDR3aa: ASSVLTGRDEQF

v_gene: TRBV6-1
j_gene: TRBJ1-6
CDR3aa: ASSGRSLNSPLH

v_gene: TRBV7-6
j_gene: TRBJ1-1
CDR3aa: ASSRDRNTEAL

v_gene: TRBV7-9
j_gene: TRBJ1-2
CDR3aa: ASSTGLVRGYT

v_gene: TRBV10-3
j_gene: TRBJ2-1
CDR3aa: AIREGGNEQF

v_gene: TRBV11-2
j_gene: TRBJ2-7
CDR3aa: ASRDWRSYEQY

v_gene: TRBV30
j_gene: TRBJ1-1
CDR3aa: AFGRGENTEAF

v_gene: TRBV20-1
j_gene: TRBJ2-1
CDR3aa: SARLSGSDYNEQF

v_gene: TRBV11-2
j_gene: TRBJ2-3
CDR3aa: ASSRTSGGFTDTQY

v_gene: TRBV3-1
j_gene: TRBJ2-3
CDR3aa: ASSGGLADTQY

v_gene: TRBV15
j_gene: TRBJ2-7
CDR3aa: ATSRDNTGRYEQY

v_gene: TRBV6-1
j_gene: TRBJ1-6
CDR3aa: ATWTGYSPLH

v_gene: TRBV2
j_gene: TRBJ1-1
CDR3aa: ASSEEDQGTEAF

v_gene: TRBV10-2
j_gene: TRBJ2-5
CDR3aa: ASSEFGQETQY

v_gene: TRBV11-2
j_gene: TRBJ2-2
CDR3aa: ASSLDYREMGTGELF

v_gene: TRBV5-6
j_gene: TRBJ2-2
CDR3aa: ASSRGTAGELF

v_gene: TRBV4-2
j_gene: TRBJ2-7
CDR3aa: ASSQTGASAYEQY

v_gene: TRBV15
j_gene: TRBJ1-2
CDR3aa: ATSRDQGPASGYT

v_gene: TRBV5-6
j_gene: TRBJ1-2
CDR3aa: ASRLLPTGLEDGYT

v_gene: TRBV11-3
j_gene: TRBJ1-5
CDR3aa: ASSPGWGQPQH

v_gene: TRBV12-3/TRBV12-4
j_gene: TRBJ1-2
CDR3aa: ASSLVGQGRVLLGYT

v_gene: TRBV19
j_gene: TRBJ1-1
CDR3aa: ASSIDQGWYTEAF

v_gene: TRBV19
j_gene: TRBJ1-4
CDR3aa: ASRPGQGMGKLF

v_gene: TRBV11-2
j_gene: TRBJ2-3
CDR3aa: ASSLERTSGVGDTQY